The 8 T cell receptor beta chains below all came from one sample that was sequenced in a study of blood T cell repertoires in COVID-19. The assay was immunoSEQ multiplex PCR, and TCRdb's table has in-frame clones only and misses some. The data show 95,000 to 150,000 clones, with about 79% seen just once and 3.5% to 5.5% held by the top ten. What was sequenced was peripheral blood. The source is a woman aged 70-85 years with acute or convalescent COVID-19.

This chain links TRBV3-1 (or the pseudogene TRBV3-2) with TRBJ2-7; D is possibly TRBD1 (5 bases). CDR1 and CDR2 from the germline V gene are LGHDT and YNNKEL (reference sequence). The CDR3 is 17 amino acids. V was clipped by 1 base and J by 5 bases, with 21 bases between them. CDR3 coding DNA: TGTGCCAGCAGCCAAGTCCCCCAGGCGACCCTCAGGGACGAGCAGTACTTC. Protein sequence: CASSQVPQATLRDEQYF.

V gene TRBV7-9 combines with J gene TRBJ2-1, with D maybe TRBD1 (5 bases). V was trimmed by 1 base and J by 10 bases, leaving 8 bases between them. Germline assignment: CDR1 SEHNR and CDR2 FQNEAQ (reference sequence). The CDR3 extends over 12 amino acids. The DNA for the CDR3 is TGTGCCAGCAGCTTAGAGGGGTTCGAGCAGTTCTTC. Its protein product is CASSLEGFEQFF.

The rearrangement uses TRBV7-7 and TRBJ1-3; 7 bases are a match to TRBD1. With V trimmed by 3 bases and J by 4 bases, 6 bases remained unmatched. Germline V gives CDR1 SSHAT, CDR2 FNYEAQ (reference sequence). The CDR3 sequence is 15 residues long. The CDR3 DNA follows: TGTGCCAGCAGCTTGGCCCCGGGACAGGGAAACACCATATATTTT. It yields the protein CASSLAPGQGNTIYF.

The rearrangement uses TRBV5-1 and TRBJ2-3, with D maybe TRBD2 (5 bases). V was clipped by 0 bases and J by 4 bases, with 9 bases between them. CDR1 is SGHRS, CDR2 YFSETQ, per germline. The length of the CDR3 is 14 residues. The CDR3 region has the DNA TGCGCCAGCAGCTTGGCGGGGTTCGCAGATACGCAGTATTTT. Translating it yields CASSLAGFADTQYF.

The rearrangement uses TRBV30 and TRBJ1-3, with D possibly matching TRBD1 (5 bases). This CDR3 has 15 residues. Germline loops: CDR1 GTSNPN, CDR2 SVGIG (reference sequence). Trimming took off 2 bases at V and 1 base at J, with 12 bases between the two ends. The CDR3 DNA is TGTGCCTGGAGTCGACAGTCATTATCTGGAAACACCATATATTTT. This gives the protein CAWSRQSLSGNTIYF.

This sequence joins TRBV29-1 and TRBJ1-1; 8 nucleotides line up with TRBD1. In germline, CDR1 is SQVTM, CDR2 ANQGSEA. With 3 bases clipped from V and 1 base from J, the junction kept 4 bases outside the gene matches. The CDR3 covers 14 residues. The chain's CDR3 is CSVDRGLGNTEAFF. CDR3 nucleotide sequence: TGCAGCGTTGACAGGGGGCTGGGGAACACTGAAGCTTTCTTT.

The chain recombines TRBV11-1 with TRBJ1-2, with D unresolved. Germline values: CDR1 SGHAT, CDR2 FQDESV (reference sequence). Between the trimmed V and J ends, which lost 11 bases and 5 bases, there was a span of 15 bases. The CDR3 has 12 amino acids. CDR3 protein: CASSESGYGYTF. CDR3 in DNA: TGTGCCTCCTCGGAATCGGGGTATGGCTACACCTTC.

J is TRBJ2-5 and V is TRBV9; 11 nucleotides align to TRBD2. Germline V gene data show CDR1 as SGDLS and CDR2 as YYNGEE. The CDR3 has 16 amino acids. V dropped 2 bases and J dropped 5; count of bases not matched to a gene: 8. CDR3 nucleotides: TGTGCCAGCAGCGTCGAATCTAGCGGGGGGCAGGAGACCCAGTACTTC. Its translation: CASSVESSGGQETQYF.